The 21 T cell receptor beta chains presented below share a single source sample, sequenced in a study of cytomegalovirus exposure and HLA in healthy donors. PCR involved 60 Vbeta and 13 Jbeta primers. Clones were sequenced by immunoSEQ multiplex PCR, and TCRdb holds only the in-frame ones, with some missing. Altogether some 140,000 clones are present, about 61% being singletons, with the ten largest covering 2% to 3%. The sequencing input was PBMCs. The source of these receptors is a woman in her thirties or forties in good health and CMV-seronegative.

The table lists this clone with a few counts. The rearrangement links TRBV7-2 to TRBJ1-1; D gene unclear. V lost 8 bases and J lost 0, with 10 bases in between. The CDR3 runs to 13 residues. Germline loops: CDR1 SGHTA, CDR2 FQGNSA. The DNA for the CDR3 is TGTGCCAGCGGACTGGGAGTGAACACTGAAGCTTTCTTT. It specifies CASGLGVNTEAFF.

The rearrangement links TRBV19 to TRBJ1-4; D call uncertain. The V gene lost 5 bases and the J gene lost 10 bases, with 20 bases spanning the gap. The CDR3 extends over 15 amino acids. Germline V gene sequence: CDR1 LNHDA, CDR2 SQIVND (reference sequence). The DNA of the CDR3 is TGTGCCAGTAGTCCTTTGGCCGACATGGGTGGAAAACTGTTTTTT. Translating it yields CASSPLADMGGKLFF.

The chain recombines TRBV28 with TRBJ2-5; 9 bases agree with TRBD1. Germline lookup yields CDR1 MDHEN and CDR2 SYDVKM. V dropped 5 bases and J dropped 4; count of bases not matched to a gene: 5. CDR3 length: 14 residues. The CDR3 protein is CASSRDRERETQYF. The CDR3 bases are TGTGCCAGCAGTAGGGACAGGGAAAGAGAGACCCAGTACTTC.

There are a few counts of this clone. V gene TRBV19 combines with J gene TRBJ2-7; the match to TRBD1 covers 9 bases. The CDR3 totals 14 residues. Germline V CDR1 and CDR2: LNHDA, SQIVND (reference sequence). J was trimmed by 1 base and V by 4 bases; bases with no gene match: 2. The CDR3 sequence is CASSRQGGSYEQYF. CDR3 sequence (DNA): TGTGCCAGTAGTAGACAGGGGGGATCCTACGAGCAGTACTTC.

This clone was counted only a few times. The chain combines TRBV11-2 with TRBJ2-2; no clear D. The CDR3 runs to 17 residues. Germline CDR1 reads SGHAT; CDR2 reads FQNNGV. Trimming cost V 5 bases and J 8 bases, with 24 bases left between them. CDR3 residues: CASSPHATLGRVGELFF. As DNA, the CDR3 is TGTGCCAGCAGCCCTCACGCGACCCTCGGCCGGGTAGGGGAGCTGTTTTTT.

The chain joins TRBV30 to TRBJ1-1, with a tentative D call TRBD1 (5 bases). Germline V lookup: CDR1 GTSNPN, CDR2 SVGIG (reference sequence). V was shortened by 4 bases and J by 1 base, with 10 bases between the two germline ends. The CDR3 totals 13 residues. This chain's CDR3 is CAWTRTRNTEAFF. CDR3 in DNA: TGTGCCTGGACCCGGACAAGGAACACTGAAGCTTTCTTT.

The gene calls are TRBV5-1 and TRBJ2-1; 10 bases map to TRBD2. The germline gives CDR1 SGHRS, CDR2 YFSETQ. The CDR3 totals 16 residues. After removal of 4 bases from V and 9 bases from J, the junction contained 13 bases not matched to a gene. In nucleotides, the CDR3 is TGCGCCAGCAGCCCCCAAAGGAGCGGGGGGGCCTCTGAGCAGTTCTTC. It yields the protein CASSPQRSGGASEQFF.

In this sample, this clone turned up a few times. V and J are TRBV7-2 and TRBJ2-7, with 9 nucleotides matching TRBD1. V dropped 5 bases and J dropped 6; count of bases not matched to a gene: 8. Germline V CDR1 and CDR2: SGHTA, FQGNSA. CDR3 length equals 14 residues. The CDR3 sequence is CASSPGTGIFEQYF. The CDR3, as DNA: TGTGCCAGCAGCCCCGGGACAGGGATTTTCGAGCAGTACTTC.

The chain couples TRBV15 to TRBJ2-7; the match to TRBD1 covers 8 bases. Germline values: CDR1 LNHNV, CDR2 YYDKDF (reference sequence). This CDR3 region has 14 residues. After removal of 5 bases from V and 5 bases from J, the junction contained 8 bases not matched to a gene. CDR3 loop: CATSGRTGYHEQYF. DNA of the CDR3: TGTGCCACCAGCGGTCGGACAGGGTACCACGAGCAGTACTTC.

The chain combines TRBV7-3 with TRBJ2-2, with D perhaps matching TRBD2 (6 bases). Between the trimmed V and J ends, which lost 1 base and 7 bases, there was a span of 7 bases. The length of the CDR3 is 13 residues. In germline, CDR1 is SGHTA, CDR2 FQGTGA. In DNA form, the CDR3 reads TGTGCCAGCAGCTTAAGGAGGGGCGGGGAGCTGTTTTTT. Its translation: CASSLRRGGELFF. Drawing the rest from reference TRBV7-3 and TRBJ2-2, the complete variable domain is GAGVSQTPSNKVTEKGKYVELRCDPISGHTALYWYRQSLGQGPEFLIYFQGTGAADDSGLPNDRFFAVRPEGSVSTLKIQRTERGDSAVYLCASSLRRGGELFFGEGSRLTVL.

The chain joins TRBV5-6 to TRBJ1-2, with D possibly being TRBD1 (5 bases). The CDR3 has 14 residues. V lost 0 bases to trimming and J lost 8 bases, with 14 bases between them. Germline V gene sequence: CDR1 SGHDT, CDR2 YYEEEE. This chain's CDR3 is CASSLDGGIRGYTF. CDR3 DNA: TGTGCCAGCAGCTTGGACGGGGGGATACGAGGCTACACCTTC.

This clone was seen a few times. The chain uses TRBV14 and TRBJ1-2; D possibly corresponds to TRBD1 (6 bases). V lost 1 base to trimming and J lost 5 bases, with 14 bases between them. Germline V gene data show CDR1 as SGHDN and CDR2 as FVKESK. The CDR3 loop spans 15 amino acids. CDR3 sequence reads: CASSQVPDSPYGYTF. CDR3 nucleotide sequence: TGTGCCAGCAGCCAAGTACCGGACAGCCCATATGGCTACACCTTC.

CDR3 amino acids: CASGLGTGDEKLFF. The CDR3 DNA sequence: TGTGCTAGTGGTCTCGGGACAGGGGATGAAAAACTGTTTTTT. The rearrangement joins TRBV12-5 to TRBJ1-4; 10 bases map to TRBD1. Losses at the gene ends were 5 bases for V and 6 bases for J; bases not matched to a gene: 3. This CDR3 has 14 residues. CDR1 and CDR2 (germline): LGHNT, FRNRAP.

This sequence joins TRBV29-1 and TRBJ2-3, with a possible D match to TRBD1 (5 bases). Trimming shortened V by 5 bases and J by 1 base, and 10 bases separated the two germline ends. Germline V gives CDR1 SQVTM, CDR2 ANQGSEA. CDR3 length: 13 amino acids. CDR3 amino acids: CSVRTLRTDTQYF. The DNA of the CDR3 is TGCAGCGTTCGGACACTCCGCACAGATACGCAGTATTTT.

The V gene is TRBV7-9, the J gene TRBJ2-3; TRBD1 matches 9 bases. Germline CDR1 reads SEHNR; CDR2 reads FQNEAQ (reference sequence). The CDR3 consists of 17 residues. With V trimmed by 5 bases and J by 1 base, 10 bases remained unmatched. The chain's CDR3 is CASSAGTGLVGTDTQYF. CDR3 nucleotides: TGTGCCAGCAGCGCCGGGACAGGGCTTGTGGGCACAGATACGCAGTATTTT.

The chain joins TRBV27 to TRBJ1-6; TRBD1 is a possible D gene (5 bases). Per the germline V gene, CDR1 is MNHEY and CDR2 is SMNVEV (reference sequence). The CDR3 runs to 16 residues. V was shortened by 6 bases and J by 5 bases, with 17 bases between the two germline ends. The CDR3 here is CASRGGRRLNNSPLHF. CDR3 bases: TGTGCCAGCAGGGGGGGTAGGCGGCTTAATAATTCACCCCTCCACTTT.

The genes are TRBV27 and TRBJ1-2, with a possible D match to TRBD1 (5 bases). The ends were cut back, 7 bases at V and 2 bases at J, with 20 bases in the middle. This CDR3 spans 16 amino acids. Germline V gene lookup returns CDR1 MNHEY and CDR2 SMNVEV (reference sequence). The DNA for the CDR3 is TGTGCCAGCACTCTGGGCAGGACAACCTTGAACTATGGCTACACCTTC. Encoded protein: CASTLGRTTLNYGYTF.

This chain connects TRBV27 to TRBJ1-2; 8 positions agree with TRBD1. In germline, CDR1 is MNHEY, CDR2 SMNVEV (reference sequence). V gave up 0 bases and J gave up 6 bases; unmatched junction bases: 3. The CDR3 length is 14 residues. The CDR3, as DNA: TGTGCCAGCAGTTTATCTACAGGGGGAGATGGCTACACCTTC. Its protein product is CASSLSTGGDGYTF.

The gene calls are TRBV19 and TRBJ2-7; 11 bases fit TRBD1. There are 15 residues in the CDR3. CDR1 and CDR2 (germline): LNHDA, SQIVND (reference sequence). Germline trimming cut 5 bases from V and 3 bases from J; bases unmatched to any gene: 6. The DNA for the CDR3 is TGTGCCAGTAGTCTCGGGACAGGGGGGGACTACGAGCAGTACTTC. It codes for CASSLGTGGDYEQYF.

The chain combines TRBV7-2 with TRBJ2-1; maybe TRBD1 (5 bases). With 3 bases removed from V and 9 bases from J, the gap between germline ends came to 15 bases. The CDR3 spans 14 residues. The germline V gene has CDR1 SGHTA and CDR2 FQGNSA. The CDR3 loop reads CASSLVTGLSEQFF. CDR3 nucleotide sequence: TGTGCCAGCAGCTTGGTCACAGGTCTAAGTGAGCAGTTCTTC. Using reference TRBV7-2 and TRBJ2-1 for the parts outside the CDR3, the full variable domain is GAGVSQSPSNKVTEKGKDVELRCDPISGHTALYWYRQSLGQGLEFLIYFQGNSAPDKSGLPSDRFSAERTGGSVSTLTIQRTQQEDSAVYLCASSLVTGLSEQFFGPGTRLTVL.

The chain is built from TRBV5-6 and TRBJ2-3, with a tentative D call TRBD1 (7 bases). Germline V gene sequence: CDR1 SGHDT, CDR2 YYEEEE. The CDR3 extends over 13 amino acids. Trimming removed 4 bases at V and 10 bases at J, with 16 bases between. DNA of the CDR3: TGTGCCAGCAGCAGAAGGGACAGCGGGCCGCAGTATTTT. Translating it yields CASSRRDSGPQYF. The variable domain in full, completed from reference TRBV5-6 and TRBJ2-3, reads DAGVTQSPTHLIKTRGQQVTLRCSPKSGHDTVSWYQQALGQGPQFIFQYYEEEERQRGNFPDRFSGHQFPNYSSELNVNALLLGDSALYLCASSRRDSGPQYFGPGTRLTVL.